The text below deals with one T cell receptor (beta chain). Its antigen is not known. These data originate in a study of T cell responses to AZD1222 COVID-19 vaccine. This table comes from immunoSEQ multiplex PCR, and its TCRdb copy is limited to in-frame clones, with some not included. Seen here are some 140,000 clones, around 90% observed once, and the top ten hold about 3%. Study-wide points: The study found vaccine-associated CD4 TCRs spanning spike, dominant at 160-218 and 743-854.

The CDR3 contains 12 residues. Trimming cost V 6 bases and J 6 bases, with 11 bases left between them. CDR1 and CDR2 from the germline V gene are SEHNR and FQNEAQ (reference sequence). The sequence was obtained from an adult in good health. The chain employs TRBV7-9 and TRBJ1-2, with TRBD1 as a possible D gene (6 bases). The specimen was peripheral blood, collected on day 0 of AZD1222 vaccination. CDR3 sequence: CASRGGADGYTF. CDR3 coding DNA: TGTGCCAGCAGAGGGGGGGCCGATGGCTACACCTTC.